The clone carrying this T cell receptor beta chain was detected ten times or more. Trimming shortened V by 4 bases and J by 8 bases, and 17 bases separated the two germline ends. The CDR3 loop spans 14 amino acids. Germline loops: CDR1 MNHEY, CDR2 SMNVEV (reference sequence). These data are taken from a study of Graves' ophthalmopathy and Graves' hyperthyroidism. RNA transcripts yielded amplified TCR beta CDR3 regions. The library came from an HTBI-primed first-round RT-PCR and a second-round multiplex PCR. TCRdb reprocessed the multiplex PCR reads via MiXCR and lists one record per CDR3 protein. The repertoire holds about 500,000 distinct CDR3 sequences, with roughly an eighth as singletons.

V gene TRBV27 combines with J gene TRBJ1-2, with a tentative D call TRBD1 (6 bases). The receptor was isolated from a woman in her 30s with Graves' ophthalmopathy. Source material: blood. Written as DNA, the CDR3 is TGTGCCAGCAGTTCAACCCCGACAGGCCCCGGCTACACCTTC. Translating gives CASSSTPTGPGYTF.